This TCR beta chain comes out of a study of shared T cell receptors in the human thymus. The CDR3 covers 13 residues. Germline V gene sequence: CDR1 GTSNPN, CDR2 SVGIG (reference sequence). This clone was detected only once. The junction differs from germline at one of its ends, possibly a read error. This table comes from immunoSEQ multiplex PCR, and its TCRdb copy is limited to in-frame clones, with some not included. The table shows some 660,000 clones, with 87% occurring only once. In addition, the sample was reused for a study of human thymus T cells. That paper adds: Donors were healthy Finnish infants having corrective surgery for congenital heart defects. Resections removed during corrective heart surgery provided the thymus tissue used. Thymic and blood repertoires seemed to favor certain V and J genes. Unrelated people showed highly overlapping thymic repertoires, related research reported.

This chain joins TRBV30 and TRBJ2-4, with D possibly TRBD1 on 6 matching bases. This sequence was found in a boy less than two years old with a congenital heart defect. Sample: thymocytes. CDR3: CAWSFPHRDVLLF. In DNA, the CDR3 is TGTGCCTGGAGCTTCCCACACAGGGATGTTCTCCTTTTC.